This T cell receptor (beta chain) was documented in a study of blood T cell repertoires in COVID-19. Study at large: Sample material is recorded as cDNA or gDNA derived from T cells, B-cell-depleted T cells, or PBMCs.

How the authors handled the data: Reference gene primer amplification gave nucleated cell count estimates. Clones were read by immunoSEQ multiplex PCR, and TCRdb kept only the in-frame ones, dropping some. V and J calls and clone size are given by that table; D and trimming were obtained from the DNA. This table has about 250,000 clones, roughly four fifths appearing once. CDR1 is KGHSH and CDR2 is LQKENI in the germline V gene. This CDR3 is 13 amino acids long. V lost 1 base and J lost 2, with 5 bases in between. V usage is TRBV18 and J usage is TRBJ2-5; unclear D gene. The clonotype was recovered from a man older than 75 with acute or convalescent COVID-19. Sequenced input: peripheral blood. CDR3 in amino acids: CASSPRQQETQYF. CDR3 bases: TGTGCCAGCTCACCACGACAACAAGAGACCCAGTACTTC.